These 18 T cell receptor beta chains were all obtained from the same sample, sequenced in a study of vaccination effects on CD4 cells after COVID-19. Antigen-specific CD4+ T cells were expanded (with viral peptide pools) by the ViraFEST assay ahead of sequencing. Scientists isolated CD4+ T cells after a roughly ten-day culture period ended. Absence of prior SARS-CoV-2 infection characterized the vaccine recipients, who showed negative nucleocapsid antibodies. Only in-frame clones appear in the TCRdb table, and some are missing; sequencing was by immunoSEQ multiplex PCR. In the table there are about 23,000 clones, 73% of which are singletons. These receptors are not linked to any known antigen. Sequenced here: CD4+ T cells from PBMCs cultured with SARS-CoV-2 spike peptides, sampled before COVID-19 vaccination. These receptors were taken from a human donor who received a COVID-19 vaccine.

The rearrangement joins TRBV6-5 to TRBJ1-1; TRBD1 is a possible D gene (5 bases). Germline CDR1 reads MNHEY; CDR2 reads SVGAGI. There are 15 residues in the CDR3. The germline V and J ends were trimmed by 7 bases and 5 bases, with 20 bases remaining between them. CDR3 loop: CASNYLSGGGTEAFF. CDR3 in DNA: TGTGCCAGCAACTACCTAAGCGGGGGGGGGACTGAAGCTTTCTTT.

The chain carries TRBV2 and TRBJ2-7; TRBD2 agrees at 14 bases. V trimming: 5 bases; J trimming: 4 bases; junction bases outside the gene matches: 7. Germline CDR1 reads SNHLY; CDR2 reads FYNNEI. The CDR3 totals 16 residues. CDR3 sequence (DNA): TGTGCCAGCAGTTTGGGACTAGCGGGGGCTCTATACGAGCAGTACTTC. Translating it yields CASSLGLAGALYEQYF.

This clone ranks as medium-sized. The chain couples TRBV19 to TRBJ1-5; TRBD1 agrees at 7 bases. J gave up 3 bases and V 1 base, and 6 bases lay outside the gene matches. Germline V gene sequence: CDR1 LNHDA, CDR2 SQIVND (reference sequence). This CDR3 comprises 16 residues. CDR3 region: CASSIVRGGTNQPQHF. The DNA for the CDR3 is TGTGCCAGTAGTATAGTCAGGGGGGGAACCAATCAGCCCCAGCATTTT.

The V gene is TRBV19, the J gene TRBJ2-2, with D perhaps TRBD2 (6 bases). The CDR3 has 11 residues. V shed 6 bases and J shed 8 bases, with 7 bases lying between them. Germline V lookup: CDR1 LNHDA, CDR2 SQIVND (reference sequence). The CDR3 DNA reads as TGTGCCAGTAGGCTAGCGGGGGAGCTGTTTTTT. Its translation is CASRLAGELFF.

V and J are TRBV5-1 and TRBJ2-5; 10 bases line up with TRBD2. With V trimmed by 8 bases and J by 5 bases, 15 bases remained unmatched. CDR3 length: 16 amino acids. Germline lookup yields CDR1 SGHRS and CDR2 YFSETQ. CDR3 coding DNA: TGCGCCAGTTCACAGGGCGTCCTAGCGGGAGCGGAGACCCAGTACTTC. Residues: CASSQGVLAGAETQYF.

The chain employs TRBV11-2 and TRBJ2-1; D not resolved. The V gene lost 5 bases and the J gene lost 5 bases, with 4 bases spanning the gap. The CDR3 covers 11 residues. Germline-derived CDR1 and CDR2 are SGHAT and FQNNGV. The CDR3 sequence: CASSPHNEQFF. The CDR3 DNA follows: TGTGCCAGCAGCCCCCACAATGAGCAGTTCTTC. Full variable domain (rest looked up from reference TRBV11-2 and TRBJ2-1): EAGVAQSPRYKIIEKRQSVAFWCNPISGHATLYWYQQILGQGPKLLIQFQNNGVVDDSQLPKDRFSAERLKGVDSTLKIQPAKLEDSAVYLCASSPHNEQFFGPGTRLTVL.

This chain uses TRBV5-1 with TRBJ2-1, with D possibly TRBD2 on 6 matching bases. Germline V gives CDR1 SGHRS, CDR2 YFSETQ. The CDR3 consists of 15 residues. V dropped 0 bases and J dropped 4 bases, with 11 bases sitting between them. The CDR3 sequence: CASSLAGGTYNEQFF. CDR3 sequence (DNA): TGCGCCAGCAGCTTGGCTGGGGGGACTTACAATGAGCAGTTCTTC.

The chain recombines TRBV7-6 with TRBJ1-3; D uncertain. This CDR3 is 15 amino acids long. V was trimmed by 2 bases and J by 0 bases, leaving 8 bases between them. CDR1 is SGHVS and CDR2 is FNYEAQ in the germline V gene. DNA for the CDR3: TGTGCCAGCAGCTTAACGTGGAGCTCTGGAAACACCATATATTTT. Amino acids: CASSLTWSSGNTIYF.

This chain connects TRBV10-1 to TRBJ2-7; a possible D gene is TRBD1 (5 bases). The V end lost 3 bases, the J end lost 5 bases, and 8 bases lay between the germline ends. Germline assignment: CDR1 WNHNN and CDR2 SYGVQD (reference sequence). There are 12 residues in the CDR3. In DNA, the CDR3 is TGCGCCAGCAGTGAATCAGGGCACGAGCAGTACTTC. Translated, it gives CASSESGHEQYF.

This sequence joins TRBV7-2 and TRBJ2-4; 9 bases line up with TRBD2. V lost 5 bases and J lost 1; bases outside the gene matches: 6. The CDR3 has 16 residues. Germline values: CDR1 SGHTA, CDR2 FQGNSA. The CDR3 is CASSLTSGLAKNIQYF. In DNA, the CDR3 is TGTGCCAGCAGCCTGACTAGCGGCTTGGCCAAAAACATTCAGTACTTC.

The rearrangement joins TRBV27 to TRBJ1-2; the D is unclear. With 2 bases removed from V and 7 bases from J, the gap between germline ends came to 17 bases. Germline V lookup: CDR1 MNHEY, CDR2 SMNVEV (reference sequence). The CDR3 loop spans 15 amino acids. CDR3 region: CASSLTPLLIGGYTF. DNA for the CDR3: TGTGCCAGCAGTTTAACCCCCCTCCTCATAGGTGGCTACACCTTC.

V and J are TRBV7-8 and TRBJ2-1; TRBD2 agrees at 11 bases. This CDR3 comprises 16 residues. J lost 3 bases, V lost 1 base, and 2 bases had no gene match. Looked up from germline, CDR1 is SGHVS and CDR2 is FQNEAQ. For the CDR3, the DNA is TGTGCCAGCAGCTTAGTAGGGACTAGCGGCTACAATGAGCAGTTCTTC. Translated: CASSLVGTSGYNEQFF.

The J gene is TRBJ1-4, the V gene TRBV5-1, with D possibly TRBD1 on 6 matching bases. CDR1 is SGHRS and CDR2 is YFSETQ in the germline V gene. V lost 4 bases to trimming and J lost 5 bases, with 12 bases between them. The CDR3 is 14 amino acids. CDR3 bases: TGCGCCAGCAGCCTACAGGGTATCAATGAAAAACTGTTTTTT. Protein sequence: CASSLQGINEKLFF.

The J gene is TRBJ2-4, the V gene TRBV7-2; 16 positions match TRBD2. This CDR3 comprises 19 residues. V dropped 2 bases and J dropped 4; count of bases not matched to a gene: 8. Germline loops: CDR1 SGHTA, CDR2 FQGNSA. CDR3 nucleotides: TGTGCCAGCAGCTTACGGGGTTGGGGACTAGCGGGGGGGAAAAACATTCAGTACTTC. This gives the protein CASSLRGWGLAGGKNIQYF.

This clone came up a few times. As DNA, the CDR3 is TGTGCCAGTAGATACGGACAGGTAGTATCACCCCTCCACTTT. This sequence encodes CASRYGQVVSPLHF. The V gene is TRBV19, the J gene TRBJ1-6, with 7 bases identical to TRBD1. Germline assignment: CDR1 LNHDA and CDR2 SQIVND (reference sequence). The CDR3 consists of 14 residues. V lost 6 bases, J lost 10 bases, and 9 bases stayed unmatched. Full variable domain (rest looked up from reference TRBV19 and TRBJ1-6): DGGITQSPKYLFRKEGQNVTLSCEQNLNHDAMYWYRQDPGQGLRLIYYSQIVNDFQKGDIAEGYSVSREKKESFPLTVTSAQKNPTAFYLCASRYGQVVSPLHFGNGTRLTVT.

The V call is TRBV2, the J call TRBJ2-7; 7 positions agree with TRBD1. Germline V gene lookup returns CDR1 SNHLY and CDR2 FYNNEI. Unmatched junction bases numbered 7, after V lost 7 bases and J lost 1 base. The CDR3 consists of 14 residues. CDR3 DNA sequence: TGTGCCAGCACCCCCGGGACAGTTTCCTACGAGCAGTACTTC. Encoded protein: CASTPGTVSYEQYF.

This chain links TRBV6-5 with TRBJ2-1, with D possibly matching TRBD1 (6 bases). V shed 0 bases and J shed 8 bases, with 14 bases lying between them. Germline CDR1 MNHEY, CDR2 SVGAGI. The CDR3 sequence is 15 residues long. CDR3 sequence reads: CASSYSMVQGYEQFF. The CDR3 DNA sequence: TGTGCCAGCAGTTACTCGATGGTACAGGGCTATGAGCAGTTCTTC.

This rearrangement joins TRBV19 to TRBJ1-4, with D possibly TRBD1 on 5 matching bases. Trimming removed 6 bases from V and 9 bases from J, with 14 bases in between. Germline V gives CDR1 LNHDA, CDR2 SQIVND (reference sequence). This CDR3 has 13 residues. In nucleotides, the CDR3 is TGTGCCAGTAGAGTAGAACAGGCTCAAAAACTGTTTTTT. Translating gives CASRVEQAQKLFF.